The 4 T cell receptor beta chains reported below all come from one sample, sequenced in a study of CD8+CD57+ T cells in acquired aplastic anemia. The sequenced patients had an expansion of CD8+CD57+ cells seen by flow cytometry. Profiles of TCR beta VDJ and CDR3 were generated from a genomic DNA template. From the reads, TCRdb called clonotypes with MiXCR, one entry per CDR3 protein. The sample contains around 180,000 distinct CDR3 sequences, approximately 48% of which appear only once. Material: sorted CD4+, CD8+, or CD8+CD57+ T cells (not recorded which) from PBMCs. Every receptor here comes from a human donor with aplastic anemia.

This clonotype was recorded many times. This sequence joins TRBV19 and TRBJ2-3; the D gene is possibly TRBD2 (5 bases). Trimming removed 4 bases at V and 2 bases at J, with 7 bases between. There are 13 residues in the CDR3. Germline CDR1 reads LNHDA; CDR2 reads SQIVND (reference sequence). CDR3 sequence reads: CASSREITDTQYF. The DNA for the CDR3 is TGTGCCAGTAGTAGGGAGATCACAGATACGCAGTATTTT.

This clonotype was counted at least ten times. This rearrangement joins TRBV2 to TRBJ1-4; the match to TRBD1 covers 7 bases. V was clipped by 7 bases and J by 9 bases; unmatched bases: 11. This CDR3 comprises 14 residues. Germline values: CDR1 SNHLY, CDR2 FYNNEI. CDR3 residues: CASTFGRGAQKLFF. In DNA form, the CDR3 reads TGTGCCAGCACATTTGGCAGGGGGGCGCAAAAACTGTTTTTT.

The chain is built from TRBV24-1 and TRBJ1-2; a weak D match, TRBD1 (6 bases). This CDR3 has 14 amino acids. With 3 bases removed from V and 2 bases from J, the gap between germline ends came to 9 bases. CDR1 is KGHDR and CDR2 is SFDVKD in the germline V gene. CDR3 DNA sequence: TGTGCCACCAGTGATACAGGGAGGAACTATGGCTACACCTTC. Translating gives CATSDTGRNYGYTF.

This clonotype was observed many times. The V call is TRBV5-1, the J call TRBJ1-3; D is uncertain. From germline, CDR1 is SGHRS and CDR2 YFSETQ. Trimming stripped 0 bases from V and 3 bases from J, with 10 bases between. The CDR3 totals 15 residues. The DNA for the CDR3 is TGCGCCAGCAGCTTGGCTGAGGGCGGTGGAAACACCATATATTTT. Its translation: CASSLAEGGGNTIYF.